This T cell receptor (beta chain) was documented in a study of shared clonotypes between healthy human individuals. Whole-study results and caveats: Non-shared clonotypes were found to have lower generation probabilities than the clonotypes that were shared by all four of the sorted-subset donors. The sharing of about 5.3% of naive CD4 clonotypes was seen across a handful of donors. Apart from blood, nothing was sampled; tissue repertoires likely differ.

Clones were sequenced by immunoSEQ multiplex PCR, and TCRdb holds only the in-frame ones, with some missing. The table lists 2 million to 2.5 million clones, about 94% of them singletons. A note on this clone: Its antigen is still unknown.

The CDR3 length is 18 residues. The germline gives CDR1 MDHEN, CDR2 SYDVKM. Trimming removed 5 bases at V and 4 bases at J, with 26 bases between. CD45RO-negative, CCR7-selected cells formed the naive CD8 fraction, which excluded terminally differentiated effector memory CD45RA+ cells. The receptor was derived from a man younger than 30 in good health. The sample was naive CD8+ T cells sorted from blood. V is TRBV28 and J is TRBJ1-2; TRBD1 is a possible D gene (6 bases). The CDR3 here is CASSLGLTGSEGGYGYTF. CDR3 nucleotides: TGTGCCAGCAGTCTGGGCTTGACAGGCTCCGAGGGGGGCTATGGCTACACCTTC.